This T cell receptor beta chain was sequenced during a study of blood T cell dynamics during melanoma immunotherapy. About the study: First-line therapy was either pembrolizumab or nivolumab with ipilimumab for metastatic melanoma. Study observations and caveats: Disease-control patients' PBMC repertoires became either more clonal or more diverse at W3.

Time point described: week 3, after first cycle of checkpoint inhibitor. CDR1 and CDR2 (germline): MNHEY, SVGAGI. Trimming left V 8 bases short and J 3 bases short, with 10 bases between. The CDR3 totals 12 residues. The table came from immunoSEQ multiplex PCR; TCRdb's copy has only in-frame clones and leaves some out. Of about 7,600 clones listed, about 83% were seen once; the top ten hold over 4%. Points on this clone: Antigen unknown.

The chain joins TRBV6-5 to TRBJ1-1; D is uncertain. Material: blood, obtained from a patient treated with checkpoint blockade. The sequence came from a human donor with melanoma. The CDR3 DNA reads TGTGCCAGCGCTGGAGGCTACACTGAAGCTTTCTTT. This sequence encodes CASAGGYTEAFF.